Sequencing of this TCR beta chain was carried out in a study of blood T cell repertoires in COVID-19. The overall study: Samples representing acute and convalescent COVID-19 were sourced from the United States, Italy and Spain. The analysed material was cDNA or gDNA that came from T cells, B-cell-depleted T cells, or PBMCs.

Trimming cost V 4 bases and J 3 bases; bases outside gene matches: 6. The CDR3 runs 16 residues. Germline CDR1 reads SNHLY; CDR2 reads FYNNEI. In the study's own analysis: Amplification of reference gene primers was used by the study to estimate nucleated cell counts. TCRdb keeps only in-frame clones here, not all; method: immunoSEQ multiplex PCR. V and J calls and clone size are those listed in that table; D and trimming were worked out from the DNA. Counted here are about 68,000 clones, roughly 87% occurring once; the ten biggest clones make up approximately 7%. This rearrangement joins TRBV2 to TRBJ2-5; 12 bases fit TRBD1. The sequence came from a man in his forties or fifties with active COVID-19. The source material was peripheral blood. CDR3 amino acids: CASSARDRGPKETQYF. The CDR3 region has the DNA TGTGCCAGCAGTGCCCGGGACAGGGGGCCCAAAGAGACCCAGTACTTC.